The sequence of this T cell receptor (beta chain) was determined in a study of Ad26.COV2.S vaccination and SARS-CoV-2 variants (dated by TCRdb to about 2021). With respect to the entire study: Vaccine-arm donors were drawn from COV1001, a multicentre, randomized, double-blind, placebo-controlled phase I-IIa trial of Ad26.COV2.S in healthy adults. Trial participants were randomized into five groups of five, in which low-dose or high-dose Ad26.COV2.S was given once or twice, or placebo was given on both occasions. A total of approximately 32 samples were included in the TCR-sequenced set, comprising around 19 Ad26.COV2.S vaccine recipients, 5 placebo recipients and 8 SARS-CoV-2 convalescent individuals. TCRbeta repertoire sequencing served as the tool for gauging how specific and how broad the SARS-CoV-2-reactive T cell receptors were following Ad26.COV2.S vaccination. Investigators remained blinded to trial group allocation during experiments and outcome assessment. Ad26.COV2.S was administered intramuscularly at 5 x 10^10 or 1 x 10^11 viral particles, either as a single shot or as two shots given 56 days apart. Results and caveats for the whole study, not just this receptor: According to the authors, total T cell responses may have been underestimated by the TCR breadth and depth analyses. The study was not powered for comparison of responses between vaccine doses or regimens. Comparable non-spike TCR breadth was observed between vaccine and placebo recipients, consistent with only spike being contained in the vaccine. After vaccination, spike-specific CD8+ and CD4+ T cell responses were reported to show substantial breadth. Ad26.COV2.S recipients had higher spike-specific TCR breadth than placebo recipients (P = 0.0014).

The treatment or condition label for this specimen denotes: 19 received Ad26.COV2.S at low or high dose, single or two shots; about 5 received placebo; per-sample allocation not given. For vaccine and placebo recipients, the sequenced repertoires came from samples collected on day 63 after the first injection. In Cohort 1b, about two dozen adults aged 18-55 years were enrolled at a single site in Boston, USA, between 29 July and 7 August 2020. Ad26.COV2.S was a replication-incompetent adenovirus type 26 vector that expressed a prefusion-stabilized SARS-CoV-2 spike protein derived from the original Wuhan strain. As for this clone: Its recognized antigen is unknown. One base away there is no much larger clone; base qualities are not given.

TCRbeta CDR3 regions were sequenced with the immunoSEQ Assay. After extraction, genomic DNA underwent amplification by bias-controlled multiplex PCR, followed by high-throughput sequencing. As for the authors' bioinformatics: To quantify the absolute abundance of each unique TCRbeta CDR3 region, sequences were collapsed and filtered. T cell fraction was estimated by normalizing TCRbeta template counts to usable DNA, which was measured by amplifying reference genes present in all nucleated cells. Repertoire TCRs were annotated as SARS-CoV-2-specific when V gene, CDR3 amino acid sequence and J gene were exactly matched to a known reactive TCR set. MIRA supplied the reference SARS-CoV-2 TCR set, which was filtered for enrichment in COVID-19-positive ImmuneCODE repertoires so that public or cross-reactive TCRs were removed. Using the MIRA antigens, annotated TCRs were further analysed by specific ORF or by position within an ORF. Breadth was defined as the number of annotated unique rearrangements divided by the total number of unique productive rearrangements, and depth was defined as the summed frequency of the annotated unique rearrangements. Two-sided Wilcoxon rank-sum tests were applied when comparing TCR breadth between groups. TCRdb holds this immuneACCESS table with in-frame rearrangements only. Some clones are missing; in checked studies, unresolved V genes explain under half, and the rest has no known cause. V, J and clone size are those of that table, while D and trimming were read from the DNA. This sample has fewer than 400,000 clones in its table, and 85% to 90% of those were observed once. The ten largest clonotypes hold around 5.5% of the sample.

Reading the germline V gene (reference sequence) gives CDR1 SEHNR and CDR2 FQNEAQ. From the cysteine through the phenylalanine, the CDR3 covers 13 amino acids. Only the CDR3 region is kept as DNA, spanning 39 bases read in frame from base 1. V and J lose 8 bases and 5 bases, and a span of 15 bases separates them. The sequence came from a person aged 18-65 years who received the Ad26.COV2.S COVID-19 vaccine or a placebo. The rearranged segments are TRBV7-9 and TRBJ1-1, with an unclear D gene assignment. Sequencing was performed on peripheral blood, taken in a trial of Ad26.COV2.S vaccine versus placebo. The bases read TGTGCCAGCGGAGGGTGGGAAGGGACTGAAGCTTTCTTT. It codes for CASGGWEGTEAFF. The CDR3 plus the reference TRBV7-9 and TRBJ1-1 genes for the other parts give the full variable domain: DTGVSQNPRHKITKRGQNVTFRCDPISEHNRLYWYRQTLGQGPEFLTYFQNEAQLEKSRLLSDRFSAERPKGSFSTLEIQRTEQGDSAMYLCASGGWEGTEAFFGQGTRLTVV.